Below, 23 T cell receptor beta chains from the same sample are listed, as sequenced in a study of blood T cell repertoires in COVID-19. The assay was immunoSEQ multiplex PCR, and TCRdb's table has in-frame clones only and misses some. The table includes around 130,000 clones, more than 90% detected once. The sequenced sample was peripheral blood. The receptors shown here come from a man in his 60s with COVID-19, enrolled during active disease.

This chain links TRBV6-6 with TRBJ1-3; 12 bases match TRBD1. This CDR3 is built from 15 residues. Germline V lookup: CDR1 MNHNY, CDR2 SVGAGI (reference sequence). J lost 7 bases, V lost 4 bases, and 5 bases had no gene match. The DNA of the CDR3 is TGTGCCAGCAGTTCGCCGGGACAGGGGGCGAACACCATATATTTT. Its translation is CASSSPGQGANTIYF.

The V call is TRBV4-1, the J call TRBJ1-3; D is perhaps TRBD1 (6 bases). The germline CDR1 and CDR2 sequences are MGHRA and YSYEKL. V was trimmed by 4 bases and J by 4 bases, leaving 17 bases between them. This CDR3 is 16 amino acids long. Here the CDR3 reads CASSREGGRRGNTIYF. For the CDR3, the DNA is TGCGCCAGCAGCCGAGAGGGGGGGAGGCGCGGAAACACCATATATTTT.

This sequence joins TRBV3-1 (or the pseudogene TRBV3-2) and TRBJ2-3; TRBD2 agrees at 8 bases. This CDR3 is 12 amino acids long. CDR1 is LGHDT, CDR2 YNNKEL, per germline (reference sequence). The V gene end was trimmed by 11 bases and the J gene end by 2 bases; junction bases not matched to a gene: 3. Here the CDR3 DNA reads TGTGCCGCGGGGGGAGTCACAGATACGCAGTATTTT. Amino acid sequence: CAAGGVTDTQYF.

The chain uses TRBV30 and TRBJ2-3, with 9 bases fitting TRBD1. V shed 5 bases, J shed 6 bases, and the junction held 3 bases outside the gene matches. Germline V gene sequence: CDR1 GTSNPN, CDR2 SVGIG (reference sequence). There are 12 residues in the CDR3. The CDR3 nucleotides read TGTGCCTGGGGACAGGGGCAGGATACGCAGTATTTT. This sequence encodes CAWGQGQDTQYF.

This clone came up a few times. The rearrangement links TRBV19 to TRBJ2-7, with D maybe TRBD1 (6 bases). Per germline, CDR1 LNHDA and CDR2 SQIVND (reference sequence). V was pared by 2 bases and J by 2 bases, with 10 bases between. The CDR3 is 14 amino acids. The CDR3 DNA reads TGTGCCAGTAGTATACTCCCAGGGGCCTACGAGCAGTACTTC. Translation gives CASSILPGAYEQYF.

This clone showed up just once. The gene calls are TRBV6-5 and TRBJ2-5; D gene unclear. V gave up 0 bases and J gave up 4 bases, with 3 bases separating them. The germline gives CDR1 MNHEY, CDR2 SVGAGI. This CDR3 is built from 12 residues. This chain's CDR3 is CASSYSAETQYF. The DNA for the CDR3 is TGTGCCAGCAGTTACTCGGCAGAGACCCAGTACTTC.

The chain joins TRBV11-3 to TRBJ2-4, with TRBD1 identical over 9 bases. Trimming removed 1 base from V and 7 bases from J; junction bases left unmatched: 5. Per the germline V gene, CDR1 is SGHNT and CDR2 is YENEEA. This CDR3 region has 15 residues. The CDR3 DNA is TGTGCCAGCAGCTTAGTAGGGACAGGGACCAACATTCAGTACTTC. Protein: CASSLVGTGTNIQYF.

The rearrangement links TRBV4-1 to TRBJ2-1; 8 bases are a match to TRBD2. The CDR3 extends over 16 amino acids. J gave up 5 bases and V 3 bases, and 9 bases lay outside the gene matches. Germline values: CDR1 MGHRA, CDR2 YSYEKL. The CDR3, as DNA: TGCGCCAGCAGCCATAGGGGGGCGGGAGGCAACAATGAGCAGTTCTTC. This encodes CASSHRGAGGNNEQFF.

The chain carries TRBV19 and TRBJ2-3; 8 bases map to TRBD1. Looked up from germline, CDR1 is LNHDA and CDR2 is SQIVND (reference sequence). The CDR3 is made up of 14 amino acids. Trimming cost V 4 bases and J 4 bases; bases outside gene matches: 4. CDR3 sequence (DNA): TGTGCCAGTAGTAAGGACAGGGTCCCAGATACGCAGTATTTT. This codes for CASSKDRVPDTQYF.

The table lists this clone with a count of one. The chain's CDR3 is CASSQPGQGRGYTF. The CDR3 DNA reads TGTGCCAGCAGCCAACCGGGACAGGGGCGAGGCTACACCTTC. The chain employs TRBV3-1 (or the pseudogene TRBV3-2) and TRBJ1-2, with TRBD1 matching over 10 bases. Germline V lookup: CDR1 LGHDT, CDR2 YNNKEL (reference sequence). CDR3 length equals 14 residues. The junction had 5 bases not matched to a gene; V was cut back by 2 bases and J by 8 bases.

The J gene is TRBJ1-1, the V gene TRBV5-1; 8 nucleotides line up with TRBD1. J was trimmed by 1 base and V by 4 bases; bases with no gene match: 3. Germline V gene sequence: CDR1 SGHRS, CDR2 YFSETQ. This CDR3 contains 14 residues. In nucleotides, the CDR3 is TGCGCCAGCAGCAGGGGACAGGAGAACACTGAAGCTTTCTTT. This sequence encodes CASSRGQENTEAFF.

CDR3 in amino acids: CASRLAGGNTGELFF. As DNA, the CDR3 is TGCGCCAGCAGACTAGCGGGAGGGAACACCGGGGAGCTGTTTTTT. This rearrangement joins TRBV5-1 to TRBJ2-2, with TRBD2 matching over 12 bases. The V gene's germline CDR1 is SGHRS and CDR2 YFSETQ. The junction had 0 bases not matched to a gene; V was cut back by 5 bases and J by 1 base. The CDR3 consists of 15 residues.

The chain uses TRBV21-1 and TRBJ2-7; the D segment call TRBD2 is taken from the table without a DNA check. TRBV21-1 constitutes a pseudogene. The CDR3 covers 14 residues. The CDR3 coding sequence is TGTGCCAGCAGCCCCAGACGGAGAGACTACGAGCAGTACTTC. This codes for CASSPRRRDYEQYF.

This clone was seen a few times. The V and J genes are TRBV30 and TRBJ1-6; the D is unclear. The V gene's germline CDR1 is GTSNPN and CDR2 SVGIG (reference sequence). Trimming shortened V by 0 bases and J by 14 bases, and 14 bases separated the two germline ends. The CDR3 contains 13 residues. CDR3 in amino acids: CAWSVGRGGTLHF. CDR3 DNA sequence: TGTGCCTGGAGTGTAGGGCGGGGTGGAACCCTCCACTTT.

The chain carries TRBV19 and TRBJ2-1, with D unclear. V was pared by 3 bases and J by 5 bases, with 8 bases between. The CDR3 is made up of 13 amino acids. Germline CDR1 reads LNHDA; CDR2 reads SQIVND (reference sequence). CDR3 protein: CASSINSHNEQFF. CDR3 in DNA: TGTGCCAGTAGTATTAACTCACACAATGAGCAGTTCTTC.

J is TRBJ1-1 and V is TRBV6-5; D perhaps matches TRBD1 (5 bases). Germline V gene lookup returns CDR1 MNHEY and CDR2 SVGAGI. This CDR3 is 15 amino acids long. The V gene lost 8 bases and the J gene lost 1 base, with 17 bases spanning the gap. CDR3 nucleotide sequence: TGTGCCAGCCTGCCTGGGGCAGGGTGGAACACTGAAGCTTTCTTT. As protein: CASLPGAGWNTEAFF.

V gene TRBV4-2 combines with J gene TRBJ2-7; possible D gene TRBD2, 5 bases. This CDR3 has 16 residues. Germline-derived CDR1 and CDR2 are LGHNA and YNFKEQ. V lost 0 bases and J 1 base, leaving 13 bases between the germline ends. The CDR3 here is CASSQDSASWSYEQYF. CDR3 DNA sequence: TGTGCCAGCAGCCAAGATTCGGCTAGCTGGTCCTACGAGCAGTACTTC.

This chain uses TRBV6-6 with TRBJ1-6; D is perhaps TRBD1 (6 bases). This CDR3 spans 12 amino acids. CDR1 is MNHNY and CDR2 is SVGAGI in the germline V gene (reference sequence). The V end was cut by 7 bases, the J end by 9 bases, with 10 bases between. The CDR3 nucleotides read TGTGCCAGCATGGACAGAGGTTCACCCCTCCACTTT. This encodes CASMDRGSPLHF.

The V gene is TRBV6-2 or TRBV6-3, the J gene TRBJ1-1, with no clear D. This CDR3 contains 15 residues. In germline, CDR1 is MNHEY, CDR2 SVGEGT. V was pared by 2 bases and J by 3 bases, with 13 bases between. As DNA, the CDR3 is TGTGCCAGCAGTTACGGAGGGAAATTGTACACTGAAGCTTTCTTT. It translates to CASSYGGKLYTEAFF.

The chain has TRBV18 and TRBJ1-2; 10 nucleotides line up with TRBD1. V gave up 3 bases and J gave up 3 bases; unmatched junction bases: 1. The CDR3 covers 14 residues. The germline gives CDR1 KGHSH, CDR2 LQKENI. The CDR3 spells CASSPTGGDYGYTF. The CDR3 DNA follows: TGTGCCAGCTCACCGACAGGGGGCGACTATGGCTACACCTTC.

The V gene is TRBV5-6, the J gene TRBJ1-1; 8 bases are shared with TRBD1. The germline V gene encodes CDR1 SGHDT and CDR2 YYEEEE. The CDR3 sequence is 15 residues long. The ends lost 4 bases at V and 4 bases at J; junction bases unmatched: 9. CDR3 sequence: CASSGEDRDGTEAFF. The CDR3 nucleotides are TGTGCCAGCAGCGGGGAGGACAGGGATGGCACTGAAGCTTTCTTT.

The CDR3 region has the DNA TGTGCCAGCAGTCCCTCCGGCGCGGCTAATGAAAAACTGTTTTTT. This codes for CASSPSGAANEKLFF. V and J are TRBV28 and TRBJ1-4; unclear D gene. The ends were cut back, 5 bases at V and 3 bases at J, with 13 bases in the middle. From germline, CDR1 is MDHEN and CDR2 SYDVKM. The CDR3 loop spans 15 amino acids.

The V and J genes are TRBV27 and TRBJ2-2, with 8 bases matching TRBD2. Unmatched junction bases numbered 10, after V lost 3 bases and J lost 1 base. This CDR3 is 18 amino acids long. Germline CDR1 is MNHEY and CDR2 is SMNVEV (reference sequence). The CDR3 is CASSFIAGSLRNTGELFF. In DNA form, the CDR3 reads TGTGCCAGCAGTTTCATAGCGGGAAGCCTAAGGAACACCGGGGAGCTGTTTTTT.